The T cell receptor beta chain described here comes from a study of CD8 T cells in ankylosing spondylitis. Regarding the study as a whole: Roughly eight highly homologous variants made up a TCR beta motif that seemed to typify ankylosing spondylitis blood. Within matched ankylosing spondylitis synovial fluid, disease-linked clones were reportedly significantly enriched.

TCRdb re-called the 5' RACE reads with MiXCR, one entry per CDR3 protein. The sample lists around 430,000 distinct CDR3 sequences, over 15% occurring once. The germline gives CDR1 SGHRS, CDR2 YFSETQ. The CDR3 consists of 15 residues. Unmatched junction bases numbered 7, after V lost 0 bases and J lost 6 bases. This clonotype was detected a few times. Its specificity is unknown. The chain is built from TRBV5-1 and TRBJ1-2; 8 bases are shared with TRBD1. Source material: blood, either unsorted or a sorted T cell fraction (not recorded which). The source is a male donor with ankylosing spondylitis. CDR3 residues: CASSLVRPGGDGYTF. In DNA form, the CDR3 reads TGCGCCAGCAGCTTGGTCAGGCCAGGGGGCGATGGCTACACCTTC.